This passage covers 27 T cell receptor beta chains from one sample sequenced in a study of human CD8 memory T cell subsets. UMI-labeled 5' RACE was used, and it produced the TCR beta libraries. Using the 5' RACE reads, TCRdb records one entry per CDR3 protein without DNA. The repertoire table contains about 6,700 distinct CDR3 sequences. The sample comprised CD8+ T cells from PBMCs. All receptors derive from a human donor in good health.

The gene calls are TRBV20-1 and TRBJ2-3; TCRdb's D gene call, TRBD1, goes unchecked for lack of DNA. Germline CDR1 is DFQATT and CDR2 is SNEGSKA (reference sequence). This CDR3 has 12 residues. CDR3 in amino acids: CSGWGQWDTQYF.

Its frequency marks this clonotype as hyperexpanded. The V gene is TRBV11-2, the J gene TRBJ2-1; no DNA is available, so the TRBD2 call from TCRdb remains unchecked. This CDR3 is built from 15 residues. The germline V gene has CDR1 SGHAT and CDR2 FQNNGV. The CDR3 reads CASSSRTRGWPEQFF.

The rearrangement uses TRBV5-6 and TRBJ2-2. CDR3 size: 13 residues. Per germline, CDR1 SGHDT and CDR2 YYEEEE. This CDR3 reads CASSVPRAGELFF.

CDR3 residues: CASTPNVNTEAFF. V gene TRBV7-9 combines with J gene TRBJ1-1; the D call from TCRdb, TRBD1, cannot be confirmed without DNA. Per germline, CDR1 SEHNR and CDR2 FQNEAQ (reference sequence). The length of the CDR3 is 13 residues.

The chain recombines TRBV19 with TRBJ2-3. The CDR3 consists of 13 residues. The V gene's germline CDR1 is LNHDA and CDR2 SQIVND (reference sequence). CDR3 protein: CASSVLLGDTQYF.

This sequence joins TRBV29-1 and TRBJ1-4. The CDR3 loop spans 13 amino acids. Germline lookup yields CDR1 SQVTM and CDR2 ANQGSEA. The CDR3 sequence: CSALTDRGEKLFF.

The genes are TRBV29-1 and TRBJ2-5; TCRdb outputs TRBD1, but without DNA this stays unchecked. The CDR3 spans 14 residues. Per germline, CDR1 SQVTM and CDR2 ANQGSEA. The CDR3 protein is CSGLSGTEQETQYF. Variable domain in full (rest from reference TRBV29-1 and TRBJ2-5): SAVISQKPSRDICQRGTSLTIQCQVDSQVTMMFWYRQQPGQSLTLIATANQGSEATYESGFVIDKFPISRPNLTFSTLTVSNMSPEDSSIYLCSGLSGTEQETQYFGPGTRLLVL.

This chain joins TRBV28 and TRBJ2-1; the TCRdb D gene call, TRBD2, has no DNA to confirm it. Per the germline V gene, CDR1 is MDHEN and CDR2 is SYDVKM. This CDR3 spans 15 amino acids. CDR3 in amino acids: CASSPGTSENGEQFF.

This chain links TRBV20-1 with TRBJ2-3; the D call from TCRdb, TRBD2, cannot be confirmed without DNA. The germline V gene encodes CDR1 DFQATT and CDR2 SNEGSKA (reference sequence). The CDR3 is 12 residues long. This CDR3 is CSAAGSTDTQYF.

The J gene is TRBJ2-1, the V gene TRBV29-1; absent DNA, TCRdb's TRBD2 call cannot be checked. Germline CDR1 reads SQVTM; CDR2 reads ANQGSEA. The CDR3 length is 18 residues. The CDR3: CSVEDIVLGLAGLNEQFF.

The rearrangement links TRBV12-3 or TRBV12-4 to TRBJ2-7; TCRdb lists TRBD2, though no DNA is available to test this call. The CDR3 is 15 residues long. The CDR3 sequence: CASSPVGLDSYEQYF.

Judged by frequency, this clonotype is large. The chain recombines TRBV11-2 with TRBJ1-2. Germline V gene lookup returns CDR1 SGHAT and CDR2 FQNNGV. The CDR3 length is 14 residues. The CDR3 sequence is CASSLDLGRYGYTF.

The chain employs TRBV5-1 and TRBJ2-5; there is no DNA to check the TCRdb D call of TRBD1. Looked up from germline, CDR1 is SGHRS and CDR2 is YFSETQ. This CDR3 is 16 amino acids long. CDR3 region: CASGDSDRGIRETQYF.

The chain carries TRBV15 and TRBJ2-5; TCRdb picks TRBD2, but there is no DNA to check that call. The CDR3 sequence is 13 residues long. Germline V gene lookup returns CDR1 LNHNV and CDR2 YYDKDF (reference sequence). The CDR3 is CATSRSGQETQYF.

This sequence joins TRBV6-5 and TRBJ2-7; TCRdb selects TRBD1, and the lack of DNA leaves this call unchecked. The CDR3 runs to 16 residues. Germline-derived CDR1 and CDR2 are MNHEY and SVGAGI. CDR3 in amino acids: CASSYSGRGISYEQYF.

Frequency places this clonotype as medium-sized. The V call is TRBV29-1, the J call TRBJ2-1; TCRdb names TRBD2, which stays unverified in the absence of DNA. This CDR3 spans 15 amino acids. Germline CDR1 is SQVTM and CDR2 is ANQGSEA. The CDR3 sequence is CSVYRLAGVDNEQFF.

The V call is TRBV28, the J call TRBJ2-7; TCRdb names TRBD1, which stays unverified in the absence of DNA. Germline V gene data show CDR1 as MDHEN and CDR2 as SYDVKM. This CDR3 is 15 amino acids long. CDR3 in amino acids: CASSRGRDGSYEQYF.

The CDR3 sequence is CATSDPSTGTGELFF. The chain recombines TRBV24-1 with TRBJ2-2. Germline-derived CDR1 and CDR2 are KGHDR and SFDVKD. CDR3 length: 15 residues.

By frequency, this clonotype registers large (0.1 to 1%). This chain links TRBV20-1 with TRBJ1-2; TCRdb calls TRBD1, which cannot be checked without DNA. Germline loops: CDR1 DFQATT, CDR2 SNEGSKA (reference sequence). This CDR3 has 11 residues. The CDR3 is CSARGGPGYTF.

By frequency, this clonotype registers medium-sized. V gene TRBV7-8 combines with J gene TRBJ2-5. CDR1 and CDR2 (germline): SGHVS, FQNEAQ. The CDR3 contains 11 residues. The CDR3 spells CASSDQETQYF.

The chain is built from TRBV30 and TRBJ1-1; TCRdb designates TRBD1, a call that cannot be tested without DNA. Germline values: CDR1 GTSNPN, CDR2 SVGIG (reference sequence). This CDR3 has 12 residues. CDR3 sequence reads: CAWIVSGTEAFF.

This chain connects TRBV20-1 to TRBJ2-1; the TCRdb call, TRBD2, lacks DNA for checking. CDR1 and CDR2 (germline): DFQATT, SNEGSKA (reference sequence). The CDR3 spans 15 residues. The CDR3 sequence is CSARSHQAGGPEQFF.

This CDR3 reads CASSLSTGPSYEQYF. V usage is TRBV7-7 and J usage is TRBJ2-7; as DNA is missing, the TRBD2 call by TCRdb cannot be tested. There are 15 residues in the CDR3. Germline V gene data show CDR1 as SSHAT and CDR2 as FNYEAQ (reference sequence).

The rearrangement links TRBV5-1 to TRBJ2-7. The CDR3 covers 13 residues. Germline CDR1 is SGHRS and CDR2 is YFSETQ. The CDR3 is CASSLAEGDEQYF.

This chain connects TRBV20-1 to TRBJ2-3; no DNA is available, so the TRBD2 call from TCRdb remains unchecked. Germline V gene sequence: CDR1 DFQATT, CDR2 SNEGSKA (reference sequence). The CDR3 consists of 16 residues. The CDR3 loop is CSARGLAGDGTDTQYF.

The rearrangement uses TRBV29-1 and TRBJ2-7; the TRBD2 assignment by TCRdb is unverifiable without DNA. CDR3 length: 15 amino acids. Germline V gene sequence: CDR1 SQVTM, CDR2 ANQGSEA. CDR3: CSVEPAGTERYEQYF.

CDR3 sequence reads: CASSWTSGEQYF. V and J are TRBV10-2 and TRBJ2-7; the TCRdb call, TRBD2, lacks DNA for checking. The CDR3 runs to 12 residues. Germline-derived CDR1 and CDR2 are WSHSY and SAAADI.